The clone carrying this T cell receptor beta chain appeared a few times. No antigen is known for it. MiXCR, applied by TCRdb to the 5' RACE reads, yields one record per CDR3 protein. The sample has 500,000 or so distinct CDR3 sequences; around 20% are singletons. This sample stems from a study of identical twins. General observations from the study: Memory repertoires showed no such pattern, whereas abundant cord blood beta clonotypes carried fewer insertions.

The CDR3 length is 16 residues. Germline V gene data show CDR1 as LNHNV and CDR2 as YYDKDF (reference sequence). Trimming removed 1 base from V and 6 bases from J; junction bases left unmatched: 3. The same sample was also used in a study of T cells expressing NK-cell markers. Per that study: The share of CD8+ T cells held by dominant NKG2C+ clonotypes was roughly 1.0-8% in about 6 donors. Leadership of the CD3+CD56-NKG2C+ fraction also belonged to these clonotypes in four donors.

This TCR was recovered from a young woman in good health. The rearrangement joins TRBV15 to TRBJ2-1, with 13 bases aligning to TRBD2. The sample comprised CD4+ T cells sorted from blood. CDR3: CATSRVTSGRVNEQFF. In DNA, the CDR3 is TGTGCCACCAGCAGAGTAACTAGCGGGAGGGTCAATGAGCAGTTCTTC.